A selection of T cell receptor beta chains follows, all from one sample in a study of blood T cell repertoires in COVID-19. The protocol was immunoSEQ multiplex PCR, while the TCRdb copy is restricted to in-frame clones and leaves out a portion. The sample has some 670,000 clones, around 89% seen once. Sequencing input: peripheral blood. These receptors were obtained from a woman younger than 30 with acute or convalescent COVID-19. The CDR3 runs from the conserved cysteine through the conserved F or W. The order of the fields is V gene, D gene, clone size, J gene, CDR3 protein, CDR3 DNA. The D gene is left open where the match is weak. Clone sizes are given selectively: once, few, many, or a class where the clone is expanded.

>TRBV27|-|-|TRBJ2-1
CASSLPNNEQFF
TGTGCCAGCAGTTTACCCAACAATGAGCAGTTCTTC
>TRBV12-3/TRBV12-4|-|few|TRBJ1-2
CASSLTVYGYTF
TGTGCCAGCAGTTTAACGGTCTATGGCTACACCTTC
>TRBV24-1|-|-|TRBJ1-6
CATRTPRGWNSPLHF
TGTGCCACCAGGACCCCGCGGGGATGGAATTCACCCCTCCACTTT
>TRBV7-2|-|-|TRBJ2-7
CASSLALPGINEQYF
TGTGCCAGCAGCTTAGCGCTTCCAGGGATTAACGAGCAGTACTTC
>TRBV5-1|-|once|TRBJ2-3
CASSYQHTDTQYF
TGCGCCAGCAGCTACCAACACACAGATACGCAGTATTTT
>TRBV6-5|TRBD1|-|TRBJ1-2
CASSWDRGESGYTF
TGTGCCAGCAGCTGGGACAGGGGAGAATCTGGCTACACCTTC
>TRBV19|-|-|TRBJ1-2
CASKVSGVNYGYTF
TGTGCCAGTAAGGTTTCGGGGGTCAACTATGGCTACACCTTC
>TRBV15|-|-|TRBJ1-5
CATSRDRKGVLGQPQHF
TGTGCCACCAGCAGAGATCGAAAGGGGGTTTTAGGTCAGCCCCAGCATTTT
>TRBV2|-|-|TRBJ2-5
CASSEVAGETQYF
TGTGCCAGCAGTGAAGTGGCGGGAGAGACCCAGTACTTC
>TRBV4-1|-|once|TRBJ1-1
CASSPPGRGEDTEAFF
TGCGCCAGCAGCCCCCCGGGCAGGGGCGAAGACACTGAAGCTTTCTTT
>TRBV6-4|-|-|TRBJ2-7
CASSSTGSSYEQYF
TGTGCCAGCAGTTCGACAGGATCCTCCTACGAGCAGTACTTC
>TRBV6-1|-|few|TRBJ1-2
CASSEGGDLIYGYTF
TGTGCCAGCAGTGAGGGAGGGGATCTTATTTATGGCTACACCTTC
>TRBV12-3/TRBV12-4|-|few|TRBJ1-1
CASSLTGNTEAFF
TGTGCCAGCAGTTTAACCGGGAACACTGAAGCTTTCTTT
>TRBV11-2|-|-|TRBJ2-7
CASSFGQGKHYEQYF
TGTGCCAGCAGCTTCGGGCAGGGGAAACACTACGAGCAGTACTTC
>TRBV7-9|-|-|TRBJ2-3
CASSFRVEGLDTQYF
TGTGCCAGCAGCTTTAGAGTCGAGGGATTAGATACGCAGTATTTT
>TRBV7-2|TRBD2|-|TRBJ2-1
CASSLFSGGFNEQFF
TGTGCCAGCAGCTTATTTAGCGGGGGGTTCAATGAGCAGTTCTTC
>TRBV30|TRBD1|-|TRBJ1-5
CAWSDRGEGPQHF
TGTGCCTGGAGCGACAGGGGGGAGGGTCCCCAGCATTTT
>TRBV7-9|-|-|TRBJ1-5
CASSLSGADQPQHF
TGTGCCAGCAGCTTGTCTGGGGCGGATCAGCCCCAGCATTTT
>TRBV18|TRBD1|-|TRBJ1-2
CASSPNDRDLPGYTF
TGTGCCAGCTCACCAAATGACAGGGACCTACCGGGCTACACCTTC
>TRBV27|-|-|TRBJ2-7
CASSPHYAYEQYF
TGTGCCAGCAGTCCTCACTATGCCTACGAGCAGTACTTC
>TRBV12-5|-|-|TRBJ2-7
CASGSGSEQYF
TGTGCTAGTGGCTCAGGGTCCGAGCAGTACTTC
>TRBV3-1/TRBV3-2|-|once|TRBJ1-1
CASSLRETNTEAFF
TGTGCCAGCAGCCTTAGGGAGACGAACACTGAAGCTTTCTTT
>TRBV3-1/TRBV3-2|TRBD1|-|TRBJ1-1
CASSYRTGRNTEAFF
TGTGCCAGCAGCTACCGGACAGGGCGAAACACTGAAGCTTTCTTT
>TRBV29-1|-|-|TRBJ1-1
CSVVVQAAFF
TGCAGCGTTGTAGTTCAAGCAGCTTTCTTT
>TRBV7-6|TRBD1|few|TRBJ2-1
CASSLGNDGTGSSDEQFF
TGTGCCAGCAGCTTAGGCAACGACGGGACAGGGAGTAGCGATGAGCAGTTCTTC
>TRBV3-1/TRBV3-2|-|few|TRBJ1-1
CASSQNGTPNTEAFF
TGTGCCAGCAGCCAGAATGGGACACCGAACACTGAAGCTTTCTTT
>TRBV2|-|-|TRBJ1-3
CASRYTSSGNTIYF
TGTGCCAGCCGCTATACTAGCTCTGGAAACACCATATATTTT